This TCR beta chain came from a study of T cells in Graves' hyperthyroidism and ophthalmopathy. In the study overall: Blood was drawn when the patient was first diagnosed and still untreated. General study results and limits: Ophthalmopathy stood apart from stable hyperthyroidism in a 13 V-J model.

Diagnosing involved the use of clinical symptoms, serum thyroxine and TRAb, thyroid ultrasound and orbital computed tomography. This clonotype appeared once. Its antigen is not known. RNA transcripts yielded amplified TCR beta CDR3 regions. The TCR CDR3 was amplified in a first-round RT-PCR using the HTBI primer set. TCRdb used MiXCR to reprocess the multiplex PCR reads, holding one entry per CDR3 protein. The table lists a few hundred thousand distinct CDR3 sequences, roughly 22% of them singletons. V dropped 11 bases and J dropped 0; count of bases not matched to a gene: 7. The germline CDR1 and CDR2 sequences are MNHNS and SASEGT. The CDR3 extends over 13 amino acids.

The V gene is TRBV6-1, the J gene TRBJ2-7, with 7 bases aligning to TRBD2. This receptor was taken from a woman between 65 and 79 years old with Graves' ophthalmopathy. Material: blood. The CDR3 DNA reads TGTGCCCTACGGGGGGAAAGCTCCTACGAGCAGTACTTC. Protein product: CALRGESSYEQYF.